The next 27 T cell receptor beta chains were all read from a single sample in a study of human T cells and chemical hapten exposure. Each CDR3 protein is one row after TCRdb ran MiXCR on the 5' RACE reads. Among 130,000 or so distinct CDR3 sequences, roughly 4% were seen once, and the ten largest hold over 1.2%. Blood, whole and unfractionated, served as the source for total RNA extraction. All receptors come from a female donor in good health.

This clonotype was seen many times. This sequence joins TRBV7-2 and TRBJ1-2, with no clear D. The CDR3 sequence is 15 residues long. Trimming removed 1 base from V and 1 base from J, with 10 bases in between. CDR1 is SGHTA and CDR2 is FQGNSA in the germline V gene. The CDR3 nucleotides read TGTGCCAGCAGCTTAGGGCTTGGAGATAACTATGGCTACACCTTC. Its protein product is CASSLGLGDNYGYTF.

This clonotype was picked up many times. This chain connects TRBV7-2 to TRBJ2-3, with D unresolved. With 5 bases removed from V and 0 bases from J, the gap between germline ends came to 9 bases. This CDR3 contains 14 residues. Germline values: CDR1 SGHTA, CDR2 FQGNSA. The CDR3 bases are TGTGCCAGCAGCCTAATATCTAGCACAGATACGCAGTATTTT. Amino acids: CASSLISSTDTQYF.

This clonotype was observed a few times. This chain links TRBV12-3 or TRBV12-4 with TRBJ2-3; D uncertain. V lost 5 bases, J lost 3 bases, and 12 bases lay in between. The CDR3 loop spans 14 amino acids. This chain's CDR3 is CASSRADLTDTQYF. The DNA for the CDR3 is TGTGCCAGCAGTCGGGCAGACCTGACAGATACGCAGTATTTT.

This chain uses TRBV7-9 with TRBJ1-4; D remains ambiguous. CDR3 length equals 15 residues. V lost 7 bases and J 3 bases, leaving 15 bases between the germline ends. Germline CDR1 and CDR2: SEHNR and FQNEAQ (reference sequence). In DNA form, the CDR3 reads TGTGCCAGCACCGAGCTAGGGCCGCCTAATGAAAAACTGTTTTTT. This translates into CASTELGPPNEKLFF.

This clonotype was detected many times. The chain is built from TRBV7-8 and TRBJ1-3; tentatively, D is TRBD1 (6 bases). The CDR3 runs to 15 residues. V lost 2 bases and J 0 bases, leaving 8 bases between the germline ends. Germline CDR1 and CDR2: SGHVS and FQNEAQ. CDR3 nucleotide sequence: TGTGCCAGCAGCTTACAGGGGACCTCTGGAAACACCATATATTTT. Translation gives CASSLQGTSGNTIYF.

This clonotype has at least ten counts. The rearrangement uses TRBV5-5 and TRBJ2-3; TRBD2 might be the D (6 bases). Germline CDR1 SGHKS, CDR2 YYEKEE (reference sequence). The CDR3 loop spans 17 amino acids. Trimming removed 0 bases from V and 0 bases from J, with 14 bases in between. CDR3 amino acids: CASSLVPAGSSTDTQYF. CDR3 bases: TGTGCCAGCAGCTTGGTTCCAGCGGGTAGTAGCACAGATACGCAGTATTTT.

This clonotype was picked up many times. The chain combines TRBV20-1 with TRBJ2-2; a weak D match, TRBD1 (6 bases). V shed 6 bases and J shed 6 bases, with 14 bases lying between them. CDR1 is DFQATT, CDR2 SNEGSKA, per germline (reference sequence). This CDR3 has 13 amino acids. The CDR3 bases are TGCAGTGCCCCCCGGGACAACTCCGGGGAGCTGTTTTTT. Translating gives CSAPRDNSGELFF.

This clonotype has at least ten counts. CDR3 sequence reads: CASSFISGATGELFF. The CDR3 DNA is TGTGCCAGCAGCTTTATTAGCGGGGCAACCGGGGAGCTGTTTTTT. The J gene is TRBJ2-2, the V gene TRBV5-4; 8 bases match TRBD2. The CDR3 covers 15 residues. V shed 2 bases and J 5 bases; nucleotides not matched to a gene: 5. CDR1 and CDR2 (germline): SGHNT, YYREEE (reference sequence).

With respect to this clonotype: This may arise from a read error, as a much more abundant clone is one base away. The gene calls are TRBV7-9 and TRBJ1-4, with no clear D. Trimming left V 0 bases short and J 4 bases short, with 12 bases between. CDR3 size: 16 residues. The V gene's germline CDR1 is SEHNR and CDR2 FQNEAQ (reference sequence). CDR3 amino acids: CASSLASVECNEKLFF. CDR3 coding DNA: TGTGCCAGCAGCTTAGCGTCCGTGGAGTGTAATGAAAAACTGTTTTTT.

This clonotype was recorded at least ten times. V is TRBV4-2 and J is TRBJ1-6; no clear D gene. CDR1 is LGHNA and CDR2 is YNFKEQ in the germline V gene. This CDR3 is 16 amino acids long. V was cut by 1 base and J by 2 bases, with 9 bases left in between. The CDR3 region has the DNA TGTGCCAGCAGCCAAGCAGAGGGCCCCTATAATTCACCCCTCCACTTT. It yields the protein CASSQAEGPYNSPLHF.

This clonotype appeared many times. The chain couples TRBV9 to TRBJ1-2; tentative D call: TRBD1 (5 bases). V was clipped by 3 bases and J by 0 bases, with 12 bases between them. There are 15 residues in the CDR3. Germline CDR1 is SGDLS and CDR2 is YYNGEE. CDR3 nucleotides: TGTGCCAGCAGCGGGGGGGGACGTACTAACTATGGCTACACCTTC. Its translation: CASSGGGRTNYGYTF.

This clonotype appeared many times. The chain recombines TRBV5-5 with TRBJ2-3, with D tentatively TRBD2 (8 bases). The length of the CDR3 is 18 residues. With 0 bases removed from V and 4 bases from J, the gap between germline ends came to 21 bases. The germline CDR1 and CDR2 sequences are SGHKS and YYEKEE (reference sequence). CDR3 coding DNA: TGTGCCAGCAGCTTGGGACAGGGCCGGGGAGCGGGGGCAGATACGCAGTATTTT. Protein product: CASSLGQGRGAGADTQYF.

This clonotype was counted at least ten times. The CDR3 DNA is TGTGCCAGCAGCTGGGCAGAGAACACTGAAGCTTTCTTT. Its protein is CASSWAENTEAFF. This chain joins TRBV7-3 and TRBJ1-1, with D uncertain. Per germline, CDR1 SGHTA and CDR2 FQGTGA. CDR3 size: 13 residues. The ends were cut back, 4 bases at V and 1 base at J, with 7 bases in the middle.

This clonotype was seen ten or more times. The chain uses TRBV12-3 or TRBV12-4 and TRBJ1-1; TRBD1 agrees at 8 bases. The CDR3 has 15 amino acids. J gave up 5 bases and V 3 bases, and 8 bases lay outside the gene matches. The CDR3 bases are TGTGCCAGCAGTTTTATGGACAGGGAAAGGACTGAAGCTTTCTTT. Protein product: CASSFMDRERTEAFF.

This clonotype showed up many times. This CDR3 reads CASSVAGVSYNEQFF. The CDR3 bases are TGTGCCAGCAGCGTAGCTGGGGTTTCCTACAATGAGCAGTTCTTC. The genes are TRBV9 and TRBJ2-1; D gene unclear. CDR3 size: 15 residues. Germline CDR1 SGDLS, CDR2 YYNGEE. Trimming stripped 0 bases from V and 1 base from J, with 8 bases between.

The table lists this clonotype with a few counts. This may be a read error: a much more frequent sequence differs by one nucleotide. This rearrangement joins TRBV3-1 to TRBJ2-5, with no clear D. This CDR3 has 12 amino acids. Germline-derived CDR1 and CDR2 are LGHDT and YNNKEL (reference sequence). Trimming shortened V by 3 bases and J by 4 bases, and 6 bases separated the two germline ends. CDR3 in amino acids: CASSQRGETQYF. The CDR3 nucleotides read TGTGCCAGCAGCCAGCGCGGAGAGACCCAGTACTTC.

This clonotype was recorded at least ten times. The rearrangement joins TRBV7-9 to TRBJ2-1; 8 bases map to TRBD1. Germline loops: CDR1 SEHNR, CDR2 FQNEAQ (reference sequence). V dropped 5 bases and J dropped 4; count of bases not matched to a gene: 10. The CDR3 totals 16 residues. CDR3 loop: CASSTNRDRPYNEQFF. The CDR3 DNA follows: TGTGCCAGCAGCACGAACCGGGACAGGCCTTACAATGAGCAGTTCTTC.

In its sample, this clonotype was seen a few times. The CDR3 here is CASSRESCPSPLHF. CDR3 nucleotide sequence: TGTGCCAGCAGCCGAGAAAGCTGCCCTTCACCCCTCCACTTT. V gene TRBV7-6 combines with J gene TRBJ1-6, with no clear D. The CDR3 length is 14 residues. V dropped 5 bases and J dropped 9 bases, with 14 bases sitting between them. The germline gives CDR1 SGHVS, CDR2 FNYEAQ.

Comment on this clonotype: This could be a read error, since a much larger clone is one nucleotide away. This chain joins TRBV12-3 or TRBV12-4 and TRBJ1-1, with D unresolved. There are 12 residues in the CDR3. V lost 4 bases and J 6 bases, leaving 9 bases between the germline ends. CDR3 in amino acids: CASSWWSSEAFF. CDR3 sequence (DNA): TGTGCCAGCAGTTGGTGGAGTTCTGAAGCTTTCTTT.

CDR3 residues: CSATTGSRKYF. CDR3 nucleotide sequence: TGCAGTGCTACCACAGGTTCAAGGAAGTATTTT. The V gene is TRBV20-1, the J gene TRBJ2-3; a possible D gene is TRBD1 (5 bases). Germline lookup yields CDR1 DFQATT and CDR2 SNEGSKA (reference sequence). This CDR3 spans 11 amino acids. V shed 4 bases and J shed 13 bases, with 15 bases lying between them.

This clonotype was seen at least ten times. The chain has TRBV14 and TRBJ1-2, with no clear D. From germline, CDR1 is SGHDN and CDR2 FVKESK. Trimming cost V 0 bases and J 4 bases, with 9 bases left between them. This CDR3 has 14 residues. CDR3 sequence: CASSQDWAPYGYTF. The CDR3 nucleotides are TGTGCCAGCAGCCAAGATTGGGCACCCTATGGCTACACCTTC.

This clonotype was picked up a small number of times. The chain recombines TRBV2 with TRBJ1-5, with 8 bases fitting TRBD1. The CDR3 runs to 16 residues. V shed 6 bases, J shed 3 bases, and the junction held 10 bases outside the gene matches. CDR1 is SNHLY and CDR2 is FYNNEI in the germline V gene. The CDR3 region has the DNA TGTGCCAGCAGGGACACAGGGGGAGGTTTCAATCAGCCCCAGCATTTT. It specifies CASRDTGGGFNQPQHF.

This clonotype was observed at least ten times. This sequence joins TRBV5-1 and TRBJ2-7; 7 bases line up with TRBD1. CDR3 length: 15 residues. The germline V gene has CDR1 SGHRS and CDR2 YFSETQ. V shed 0 bases and J 2 bases; nucleotides not matched to a gene: 5. The CDR3 reads CASSLVGQGAYEQYF. In DNA form, the CDR3 reads TGCGCCAGCAGCTTGGTCGGTCAGGGGGCCTACGAGCAGTACTTC. The full variable domain, its missing parts supplied by reference TRBV5-1 and TRBJ2-7, is KAGVTQTPRYLIKTRGQQVTLSCSPISGHRSVSWYQQTPGQGLQFLFEYFSETQRNKGNFPGRFSGRQFSNSRSEMNVSTLELGDSALYLCASSLVGQGAYEQYFGPGTRLTVT.

This clonotype occurred many times. Here the CDR3 DNA reads TGTGCCAGCAGCTTGGCCTTCAATTCACCCCTCCACTTT. Translating it yields CASSLAFNSPLHF. The chain links TRBV5-5 to TRBJ1-6; D is uncertain. The CDR3 has 13 residues. Germline assignment: CDR1 SGHKS and CDR2 YYEKEE (reference sequence). V lost 0 bases, J lost 7 bases, and 5 bases lay in between.

This clonotype was found many times. This chain joins TRBV6-6 and TRBJ1-1; D unclear. Germline V gene data show CDR1 as MNHNY and CDR2 as SVGAGI (reference sequence). The CDR3 runs to 15 residues. V gave up 0 bases and J gave up 4 bases, with 12 bases separating them. The CDR3 bases are TGTGCCAGCAGTTACTCTGGGGATCTAGGCACTGAAGCTTTCTTT. Translation: CASSYSGDLGTEAFF.

This clonotype came up many times. V gene TRBV20-1 combines with J gene TRBJ1-5; D remains ambiguous. From germline, CDR1 is DFQATT and CDR2 SNEGSKA (reference sequence). The length of the CDR3 is 15 residues. Trimming took off 5 bases at V and 0 bases at J, with 14 bases between the two ends. The CDR3: CSARRYQDSNQPQHF. The CDR3 bases are TGCAGTGCTCGACGATATCAGGATAGCAATCAGCCCCAGCATTTT.

This clonotype was recorded many times. The rearrangement uses TRBV18 and TRBJ2-7, with 11 bases lining up with TRBD2. The V segment lost 2 bases and the J segment 5 bases; nucleotides outside the gene matches: 5. The CDR3 runs to 15 residues. CDR1 is KGHSH and CDR2 is LQKENI in the germline V gene. As DNA, the CDR3 is TGTGCCAGCTCACCAACTAGCGGGGGTAGCGACGAGCAGTACTTC. It translates to CASSPTSGGSDEQYF.